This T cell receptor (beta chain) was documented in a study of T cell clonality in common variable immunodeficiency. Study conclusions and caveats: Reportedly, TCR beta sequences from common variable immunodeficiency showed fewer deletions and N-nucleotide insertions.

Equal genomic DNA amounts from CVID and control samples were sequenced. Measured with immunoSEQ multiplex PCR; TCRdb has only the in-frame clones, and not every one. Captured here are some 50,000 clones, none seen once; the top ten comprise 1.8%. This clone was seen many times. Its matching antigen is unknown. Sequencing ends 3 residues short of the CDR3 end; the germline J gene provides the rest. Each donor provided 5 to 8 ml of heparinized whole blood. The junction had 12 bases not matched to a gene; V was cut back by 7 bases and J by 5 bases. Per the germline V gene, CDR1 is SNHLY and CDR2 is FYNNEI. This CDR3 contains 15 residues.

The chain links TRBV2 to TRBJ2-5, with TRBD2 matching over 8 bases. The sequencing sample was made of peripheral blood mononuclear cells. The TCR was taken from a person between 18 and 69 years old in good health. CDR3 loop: CASIGTRGRSETQYF. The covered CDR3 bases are TGTGCCAGCATTGGGACTAGGGGAAGATCGGAGACC.